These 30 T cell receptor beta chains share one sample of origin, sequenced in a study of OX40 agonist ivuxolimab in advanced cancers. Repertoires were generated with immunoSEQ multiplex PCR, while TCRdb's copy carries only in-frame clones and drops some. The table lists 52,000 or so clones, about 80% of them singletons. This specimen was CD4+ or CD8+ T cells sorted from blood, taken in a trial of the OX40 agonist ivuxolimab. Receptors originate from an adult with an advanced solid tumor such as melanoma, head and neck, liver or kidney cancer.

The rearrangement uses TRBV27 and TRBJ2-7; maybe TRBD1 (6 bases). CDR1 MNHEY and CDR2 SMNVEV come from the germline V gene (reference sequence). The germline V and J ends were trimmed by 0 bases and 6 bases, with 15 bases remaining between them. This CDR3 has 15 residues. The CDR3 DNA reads TGTGCCAGCAGTTTATCAAGGGACAAAGGACGCGAGCAGTACTTC. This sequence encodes CASSLSRDKGREQYF.

The CDR3 bases are TGTGCCAGCAGCGCTGTTGGGGTGGAAAAACTGTTTTTT. Translating it yields CASSAVGVEKLFF. This rearrangement joins TRBV5-6 to TRBJ1-4; no firm D call. Trimming pared 4 bases from V and 8 bases from J, leaving 12 bases between. CDR1 and CDR2 from the germline V gene are SGHDT and YYEEEE. The CDR3 length is 13 residues.

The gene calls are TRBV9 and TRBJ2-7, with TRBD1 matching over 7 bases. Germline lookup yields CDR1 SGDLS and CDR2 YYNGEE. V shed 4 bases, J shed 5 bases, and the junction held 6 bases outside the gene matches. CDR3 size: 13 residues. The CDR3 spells CASSRQGVDEQYF. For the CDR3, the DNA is TGTGCCAGCAGCCGACAGGGAGTCGACGAGCAGTACTTC.

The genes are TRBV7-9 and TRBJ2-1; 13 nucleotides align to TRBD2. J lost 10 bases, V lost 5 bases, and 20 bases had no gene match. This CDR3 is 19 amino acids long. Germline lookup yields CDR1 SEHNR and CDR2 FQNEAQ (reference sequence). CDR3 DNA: TGTGCCAGCAGCCCGATGACTAGCGGGAGGTATCCTAGGCCTAACGAGCAGTTCTTC. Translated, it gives CASSPMTSGRYPRPNEQFF.

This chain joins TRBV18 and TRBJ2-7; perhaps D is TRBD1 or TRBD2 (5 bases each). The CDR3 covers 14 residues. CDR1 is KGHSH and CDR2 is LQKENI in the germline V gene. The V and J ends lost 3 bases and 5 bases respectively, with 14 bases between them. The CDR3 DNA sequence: TGTGCCAGCTCACCCACTCCGGGGCCAGACGAGCAGTACTTC. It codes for CASSPTPGPDEQYF.

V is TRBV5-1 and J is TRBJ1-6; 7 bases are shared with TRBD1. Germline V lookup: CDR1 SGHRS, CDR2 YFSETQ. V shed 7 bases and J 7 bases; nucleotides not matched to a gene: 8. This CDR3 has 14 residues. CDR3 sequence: CASSPDRRNSPLHF. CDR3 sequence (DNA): TGCGCCAGCTCCCCGGACAGGCGGAATTCACCCCTCCACTTT.

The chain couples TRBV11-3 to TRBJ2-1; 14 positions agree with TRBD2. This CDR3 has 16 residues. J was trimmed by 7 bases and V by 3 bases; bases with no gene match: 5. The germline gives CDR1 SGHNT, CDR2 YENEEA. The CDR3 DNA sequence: TGTGCCAGCAGCTTCGGACTAGCGGGAGGTTTGAATGAGCAGTTCTTC. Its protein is CASSFGLAGGLNEQFF.

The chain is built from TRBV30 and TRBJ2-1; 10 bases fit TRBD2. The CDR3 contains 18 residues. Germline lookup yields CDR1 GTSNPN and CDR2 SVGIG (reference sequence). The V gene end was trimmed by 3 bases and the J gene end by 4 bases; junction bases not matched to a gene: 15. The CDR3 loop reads CAWRPLAGGGLSYNEQFF. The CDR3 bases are TGTGCCTGGAGGCCCTTAGCGGGAGGCGGACTGTCGTACAATGAGCAGTTCTTC.

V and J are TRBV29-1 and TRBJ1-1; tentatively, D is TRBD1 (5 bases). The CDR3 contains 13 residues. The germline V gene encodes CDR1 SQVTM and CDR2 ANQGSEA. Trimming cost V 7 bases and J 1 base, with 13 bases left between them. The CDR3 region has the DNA TGCAGCGAGAGGGACCTACCGAACACTGAAGCTTTCTTT. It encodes CSERDLPNTEAFF.

CDR3 nucleotide sequence: TGTGCCAGCAGTACCACTTACACTGAAGCTTTCTTT. Residues: CASSTTYTEAFF. V usage is TRBV28 and J usage is TRBJ1-1; D is uncertain. V lost 5 bases, J lost 3 bases, and 7 bases lay in between. The CDR3 is 12 residues long. CDR1 is MDHEN and CDR2 is SYDVKM in the germline V gene.

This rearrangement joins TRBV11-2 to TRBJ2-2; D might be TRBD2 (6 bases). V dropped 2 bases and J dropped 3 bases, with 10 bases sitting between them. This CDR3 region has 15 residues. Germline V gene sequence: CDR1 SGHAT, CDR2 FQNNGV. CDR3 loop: CASSLRGSDTGELFF. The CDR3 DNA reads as TGTGCCAGCAGCTTACGGGGGTCCGACACCGGGGAGCTGTTTTTT.

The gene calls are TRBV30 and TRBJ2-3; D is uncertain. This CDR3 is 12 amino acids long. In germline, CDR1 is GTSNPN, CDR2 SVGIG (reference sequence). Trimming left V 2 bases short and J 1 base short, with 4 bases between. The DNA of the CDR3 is TGTGCCTGGAGTCGGGGCACAGATACGCAGTATTTT. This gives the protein CAWSRGTDTQYF. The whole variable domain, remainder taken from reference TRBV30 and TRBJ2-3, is SQTIHQWPATLVQPVGSPLSLECTVEGTSNPNLYWYRQAAGRGLQLLFYSVGIGQISSEVPQNLSASRPQDRQFILSSKKLLLSDSGFYLCAWSRGTDTQYFGPGTRLTVL.

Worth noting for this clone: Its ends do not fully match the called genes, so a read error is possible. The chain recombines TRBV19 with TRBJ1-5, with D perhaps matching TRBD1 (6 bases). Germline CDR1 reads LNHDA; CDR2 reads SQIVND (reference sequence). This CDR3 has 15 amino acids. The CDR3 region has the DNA TGTGTCAGTACTCGGACAGTCCCTTTTTTGCAGCCCCAGCATTTT. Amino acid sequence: CVSTRTVPFLQPQHF.

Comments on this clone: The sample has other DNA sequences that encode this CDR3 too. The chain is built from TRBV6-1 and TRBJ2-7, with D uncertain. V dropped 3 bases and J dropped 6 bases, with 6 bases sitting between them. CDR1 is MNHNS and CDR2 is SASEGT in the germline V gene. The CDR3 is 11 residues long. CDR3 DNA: TGTGCCAGCAGTGAGGTGACCGAGCAGTACTTC. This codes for CASSEVTEQYF.

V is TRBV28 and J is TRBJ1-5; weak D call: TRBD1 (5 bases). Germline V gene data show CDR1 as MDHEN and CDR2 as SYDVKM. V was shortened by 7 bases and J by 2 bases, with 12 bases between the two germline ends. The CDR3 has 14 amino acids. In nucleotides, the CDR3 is TGTGCCAGCACCCTCCCGGGGGGCAATCAGCCCCAGCATTTT. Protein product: CASTLPGGNQPQHF.

The CDR3 DNA sequence: TGTGCCAGTAAAGACAGGGAGAACACTGAAGCTTTCTTT. Protein: CASKDRENTEAFF. The chain recombines TRBV19 with TRBJ1-1, with 7 positions matching TRBD1. Germline loops: CDR1 LNHDA, CDR2 SQIVND (reference sequence). Unmatched junction bases numbered 3, after V lost 7 bases and J lost 1 base. The CDR3 totals 13 residues.

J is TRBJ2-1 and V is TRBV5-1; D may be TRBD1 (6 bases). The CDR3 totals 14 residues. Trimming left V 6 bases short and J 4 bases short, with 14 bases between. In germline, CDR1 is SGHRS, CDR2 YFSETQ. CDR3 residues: CASTRDTAYNEQFF. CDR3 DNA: TGCGCCAGCACCCGGGACACCGCATACAATGAGCAGTTCTTC.

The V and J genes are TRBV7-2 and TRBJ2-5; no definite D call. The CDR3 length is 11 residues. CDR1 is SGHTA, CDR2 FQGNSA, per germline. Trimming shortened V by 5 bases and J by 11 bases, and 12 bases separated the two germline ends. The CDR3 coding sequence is TGTGCCAGCAGCCCCCGCCGTGAGCAGTACTTC. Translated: CASSPRREQYF.

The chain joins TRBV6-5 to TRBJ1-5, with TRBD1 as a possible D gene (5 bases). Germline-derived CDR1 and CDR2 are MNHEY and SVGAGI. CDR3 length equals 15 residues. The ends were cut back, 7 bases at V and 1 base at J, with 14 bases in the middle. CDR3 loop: CASNAGGVSNQPQHF. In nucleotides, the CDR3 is TGTGCCAGCAACGCCGGGGGGGTCAGCAATCAGCCCCAGCATTTT.

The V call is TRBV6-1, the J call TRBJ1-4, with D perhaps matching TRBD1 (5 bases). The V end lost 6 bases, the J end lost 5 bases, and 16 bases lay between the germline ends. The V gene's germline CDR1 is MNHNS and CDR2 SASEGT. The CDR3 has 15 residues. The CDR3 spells CASRTTGGANEKLFF. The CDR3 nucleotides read TGTGCCAGCAGGACGACCGGGGGTGCGAATGAAAAACTGTTTTTT.

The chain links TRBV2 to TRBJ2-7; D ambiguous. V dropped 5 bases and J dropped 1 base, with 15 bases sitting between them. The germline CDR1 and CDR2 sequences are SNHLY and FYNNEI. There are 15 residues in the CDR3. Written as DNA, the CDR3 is TGTGCCAGCAGTCCACCAGGCCCTCTTTCCTACGAGCAGTACTTC. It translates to CASSPPGPLSYEQYF.

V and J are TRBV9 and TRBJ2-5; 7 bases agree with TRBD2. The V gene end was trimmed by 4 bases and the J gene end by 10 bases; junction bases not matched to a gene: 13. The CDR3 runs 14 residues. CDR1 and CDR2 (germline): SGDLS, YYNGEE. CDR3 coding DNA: TGTGCCAGCAGCCCCGCGAGCGGGACGAACAGCCAGTACTTC. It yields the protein CASSPASGTNSQYF.

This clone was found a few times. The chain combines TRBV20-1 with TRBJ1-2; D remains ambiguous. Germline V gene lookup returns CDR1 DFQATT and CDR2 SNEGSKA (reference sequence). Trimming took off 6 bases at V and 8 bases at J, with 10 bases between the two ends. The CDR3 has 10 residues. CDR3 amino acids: CSALIHGYTF. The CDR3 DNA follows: TGCAGTGCCCTGATCCACGGCTACACCTTC.

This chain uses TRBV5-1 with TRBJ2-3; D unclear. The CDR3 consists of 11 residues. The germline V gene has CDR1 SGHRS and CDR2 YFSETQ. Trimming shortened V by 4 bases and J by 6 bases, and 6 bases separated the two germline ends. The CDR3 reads CASSGRDTQYF. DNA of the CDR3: TGCGCCAGCAGCGGCCGGGATACGCAGTATTTT.

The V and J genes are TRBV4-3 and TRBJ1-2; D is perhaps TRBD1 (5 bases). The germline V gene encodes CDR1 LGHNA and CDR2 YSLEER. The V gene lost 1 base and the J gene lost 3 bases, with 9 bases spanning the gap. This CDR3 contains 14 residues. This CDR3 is CASSQAGIDYGYTF. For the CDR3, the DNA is TGCGCCAGCAGCCAAGCAGGGATCGACTATGGCTACACCTTC.

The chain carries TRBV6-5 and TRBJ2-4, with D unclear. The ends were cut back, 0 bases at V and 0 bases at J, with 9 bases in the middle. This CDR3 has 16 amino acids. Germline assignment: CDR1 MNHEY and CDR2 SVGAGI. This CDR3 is CASSYSAILAKNIQYF. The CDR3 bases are TGTGCCAGCAGTTACTCGGCGATCCTAGCCAAAAACATTCAGTACTTC.

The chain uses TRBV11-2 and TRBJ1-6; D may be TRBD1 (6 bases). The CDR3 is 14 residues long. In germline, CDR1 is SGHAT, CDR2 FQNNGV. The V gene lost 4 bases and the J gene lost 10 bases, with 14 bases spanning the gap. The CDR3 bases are TGTGCCAGCAGCTCGGACAGCGTAAGGTCACCCCTCCACTTT. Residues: CASSSDSVRSPLHF.

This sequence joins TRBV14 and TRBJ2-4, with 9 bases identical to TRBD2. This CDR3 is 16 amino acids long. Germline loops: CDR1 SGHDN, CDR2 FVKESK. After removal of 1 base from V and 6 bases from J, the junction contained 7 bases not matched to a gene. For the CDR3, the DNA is TGTGCCAGCAGCCAAGCAGCGGGAGGTCCCGGAAACATTCAGTACTTC. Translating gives CASSQAAGGPGNIQYF. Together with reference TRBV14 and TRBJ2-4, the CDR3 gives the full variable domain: EAGVTQFPSHSVIEKGQTVTLRCDPISGHDNLYWYRRVMGKEIKFLLHFVKESKQDESGMPNNRFLAERTGGTYSTLKVQPAELEDSGVYFCASSQAAGGPGNIQYFGAGTRLSVL.

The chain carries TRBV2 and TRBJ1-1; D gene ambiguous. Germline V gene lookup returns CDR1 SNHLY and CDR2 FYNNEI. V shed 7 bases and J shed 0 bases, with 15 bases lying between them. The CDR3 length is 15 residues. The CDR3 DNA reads TGTGCCAGCACCTCAAAGGGAACCATGAACACTGAAGCTTTCTTT. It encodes CASTSKGTMNTEAFF.

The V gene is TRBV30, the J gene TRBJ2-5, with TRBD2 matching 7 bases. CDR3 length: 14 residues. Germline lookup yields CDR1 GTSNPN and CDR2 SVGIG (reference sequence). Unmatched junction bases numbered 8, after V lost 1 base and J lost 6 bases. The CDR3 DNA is TGTGCCTGGAGTGACGGAGGCGGGGGAAAGACCCAGTACTTC. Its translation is CAWSDGGGGKTQYF.